The T cell receptor beta chain under discussion was sequenced for a study of cytomegalovirus exposure and HLA in healthy donors. On the study more broadly: A data release that came early held 80 million or so unique TCRs from HLA-typed donors.

Overall study results and limits: Specific recognition of CMV antigens was confirmed in vitro for three chains (all CMV-associated). Later work showed greater clonal expansion in HLA-associated TCR beta chains than in equally common others.

This PCR relied on a set of 60 Vbeta primers and 13 Jbeta primers. Produced via immunoSEQ multiplex PCR; TCRdb's table is partial and in-frame only. This repertoire shows 200,000 to 250,000 clones, under 90% found once; its top ten account for roughly 1.3%. A note on this clone: What it binds is not known.

All donors participated as healthy donors of bone marrow. Sample: PBMCs. This TCR came from a human donor in good health.

CDR3 amino acids: CASSAGTSGARRTMSKEFF. The CDR3 DNA reads TGTGCCAGCAGCGCCGGGACTAGCGGGGCCAGGAGAACCATGAGCAAGGAGTTCTTC. This chain links TRBV7-9 with TRBJ2-1, with 13 bases lining up with TRBD2. This CDR3 has 19 amino acids. V lost 5 bases to trimming and J lost 14 bases; unmatched junction nucleotides: 24. Germline lookup yields CDR1 SEHNR and CDR2 FQNEAQ (reference sequence).